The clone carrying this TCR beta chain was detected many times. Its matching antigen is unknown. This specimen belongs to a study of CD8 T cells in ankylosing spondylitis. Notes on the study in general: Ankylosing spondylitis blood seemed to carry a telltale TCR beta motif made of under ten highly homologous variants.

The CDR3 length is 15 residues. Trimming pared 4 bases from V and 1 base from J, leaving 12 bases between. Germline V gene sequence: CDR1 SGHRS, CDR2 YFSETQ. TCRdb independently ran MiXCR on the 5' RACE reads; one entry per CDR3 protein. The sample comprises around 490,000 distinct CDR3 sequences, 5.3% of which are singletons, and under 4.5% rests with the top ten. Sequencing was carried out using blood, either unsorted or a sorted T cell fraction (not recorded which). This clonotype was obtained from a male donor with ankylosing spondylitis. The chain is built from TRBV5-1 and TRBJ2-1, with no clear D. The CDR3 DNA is TGCGCCAGCAGCCCGGCCCCCGCGTCCTACAATGAGCAGTTCTTC. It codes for CASSPAPASYNEQFF.